This T cell receptor beta chain was recovered during a study of blood T cell repertoires in COVID-19 (dated by TCRdb to the early 2020s). Some background on the complete study: The collaborator samples originated in the United States, Italy and Spain and spanned the acute and convalescent phases of COVID-19. The repertoires were released in a freely available public database intended as a resource for research on the immune response to SARS-CoV-2. Where available, HLA class I and class II types were obtained from metadata supplied by the sample provider rather than from assay-based typing. Nearly every sample came with metadata listing a de-identified subject ID, COVID-19 status, age in years and sex. The prospective study material was composed of cDNA or gDNA derived from T cells, B-cell-depleted T cells, or PBMCs. Samples were obtained from the ongoing ImmuneRACE study (first 160 participants) and from over a thousand subjects provided by 6 global collaborators. Subjects who had been exposed to COVID-19, were actively infected with it, or had recovered from it provided the deeply sampled blood TCRbeta repertoires that made up the dataset.

The paper as a whole reports these results and caveats: Clinical and demographic metadata were provided uncurated, with the amount varying by source and participant.

Another Seattle source contributed samples from volunteer blood donors who had recovered from COVID-19. The collaborating institutions used their own protocols to collect whole blood in K2EDTA tubes. For TCRbeta analysis, collaborators shipped samples in one of three forms: frozen whole blood, isolated PBMCs, or DNA extracted from either of those sample types. To note about this clone: It has no known antigen specificity. There are no base qualities to consult, and no much larger clone falls within one base.

The immunoSEQ Assay, a bias-controlled multiplex PCR, was used to amplify TCRbeta CDR3 regions from genomic DNA. Under the source paper's analysis protocol: The number of nucleated cells in each sample was estimated from the amplification of reference gene primers within the assay. To quantify the absolute abundance of each unique TCRbeta CDR3 rearrangement, sequence reads were collapsed and filtered. For each sample, productive Simpson clonality was calculated by taking the square root of Simpson's diversity index across productive rearrangements. The table comes from immuneACCESS by way of TCRdb, which keeps in-frame sequences with V and J called. Part of the clones is missing from these tables; in studies checked, under half for an unresolved V gene and the rest for unknown reasons. V, J and clone size are those of that table, while D and trimming were read from the DNA. Across this sample there are about 240,000 clones, with around four fifths seen only once. The ten largest clones represent 1.9% of the sample.

Sequenced sample: peripheral blood. The sequence was obtained from a man aged 25-40 years who had recovered from COVID-19.

The nucleotides read TGCGCCAGCAGCAAGGGGACAGCCTCCCAAGAGACCCAGTACTTC. The translation is CASSKGTASQETQYF. The sequence is built from TRBV5-1 and TRBJ2-5, with 7 bases matching TRBD1. The germline V gene sets CDR1 to SGHRS and CDR2 to YFSETQ. The CDR3, cysteine through phenylalanine, is 15 amino acids long. The entry retains the CDR3 DNA only, 45 bases that are in frame from base 1. V and J are trimmed by 4 bases and 1 base, and the gene matches miss 7 bases of the junction.